This T cell receptor beta chain emerged from a study of identical twins. Findings and limits, study-wide: Surplus twin overlap in beta out-of-frame sequences was less pronounced. The authors drew conclusions from cross-sectional statistical analysis rather than following the same donors.

Trimming stripped 3 bases from V and 4 bases from J, with 16 bases between. The germline gives CDR1 KGHDR, CDR2 SFDVKD. The CDR3 is made up of 16 amino acids. The cDNA had a unique molecular identifier and a template-switch universal primer site. TCRdb fed the 5' RACE reads into MiXCR, producing one record per CDR3 protein. The sample lists roughly 1.6 million distinct CDR3 sequences, about 32% seen once, with 0.25% to 0.3% in the top ten. This clonotype showed up many times. What it binds is unknown. This receptor was identified in a newborn girl in good health. Sequences were obtained from cord blood. The rearrangement links TRBV24-1 to TRBJ2-3, with TRBD1 as a possible D gene (6 bases). The CDR3 spells CATSDEITGSADTQYF. DNA for the CDR3: TGTGCCACCAGTGATGAGATTACAGGGAGTGCAGATACGCAGTATTTT.